The clone carrying this T cell receptor (beta chain) was seen only once. These data are taken from a study of shared clonotypes between healthy human individuals. The CDR3 is 15 residues long. Unmatched junction bases numbered 6, after V lost 2 bases and J lost 7 bases. CDR1 and CDR2 from the germline V gene are SEHNR and FQNEAQ (reference sequence). The repertoire was sequenced with immunoSEQ multiplex PCR; TCRdb's copy has only in-frame clones and lacks some. The sample carries around 1.1 million clones, 70% to 85% recorded once. The chain carries TRBV7-9 and TRBJ2-2; TRBD2 agrees at 8 bases. This sequence was found in a man between 18 and 35 years old in good health. Some clones in this sample may be carry-over from other donors' samples. Sequenced sample: memory CD4+ T cells from PBMCs. Documented subset: CD45RA-negative fraction. The CDR3 DNA sequence: TGTGCCAGCAGCTTAATGGGACTAGAGATCGGGGAGCTGTTTTTT. Its translation: CASSLMGLEIGELFF.